The 26 T cell receptor beta chains below all came from one sample that was sequenced in a study of blood T cell repertoires in COVID-19. Sequencing was performed with immunoSEQ multiplex PCR; in TCRdb, only in-frame clones are kept and a portion is missing. The sample shows more than 110,000 clones, about 80% of them seen only once. Sequenced sample: PBMCs or T cells enriched from blood (not recorded which). The receptors were gathered from a woman aged 45-65 years who had recovered from COVID-19.

A single count supports this clone. This chain uses TRBV19 with TRBJ1-5; TRBD1 matches at 9 bases. Germline V gene data show CDR1 as LNHDA and CDR2 as SQIVND (reference sequence). With V trimmed by 3 bases and J by 2 bases, 11 bases remained unmatched. The CDR3 is 18 amino acids. CDR3 coding DNA: TGTGCCAGTAGTATGAGGGGGACAGGGCGTGGGGGCAATCAGCCCCAGCATTTT. It encodes CASSMRGTGRGGNQPQHF.

Worth noting for this clone: In the same sample, other DNA sequences code for this CDR3. The rearrangement uses TRBV12-5 and TRBJ2-3; 7 bases match TRBD1. This CDR3 is 19 amino acids long. Germline trimming cut 6 bases from V and 4 bases from J; bases unmatched to any gene: 22. Germline V gives CDR1 LGHNT, CDR2 FRNRAP. The CDR3 DNA reads as TGTGCTAGTGGAAAAGGTGGGACAGCCGCTAGAGAGAACGCAGATACGCAGTATTTT. Translating it yields CASGKGGTAARENADTQYF.

The sample holds a few counts of this clone. V gene TRBV3-1 (or the pseudogene TRBV3-2) combines with J gene TRBJ1-3; D uncertain. The V gene's germline CDR1 is LGHDT and CDR2 YNNKEL (reference sequence). This CDR3 region has 17 residues. The germline V and J ends were trimmed by 2 bases and 4 bases, with 18 bases remaining between them. CDR3 in DNA: TGTGCCAGCAGCCAACCGCATACCTGGACTGACGGAAACACCATATATTTT. Encoded protein: CASSQPHTWTDGNTIYF.

This chain links TRBV28 with TRBJ1-1; 7 positions agree with TRBD1. CDR1 is MDHEN, CDR2 SYDVKM, per germline. V lost 3 bases to trimming and J lost 5 bases; unmatched junction nucleotides: 9. The CDR3 is made up of 15 amino acids. The CDR3 loop is CASSLIPGGETEAFF. DNA of the CDR3: TGTGCCAGCAGTTTGATTCCAGGGGGTGAGACTGAAGCTTTCTTT. The full variable domain, completed using reference TRBV28 and TRBJ1-1, is DVKVTQSSRYLVKRTGEKVFLECVQDMDHENMFWYRQDPGLGLRLIYFSYDVKMKEKGDIPEGYSVSREKKERFSLILESASTNQTSMYLCASSLIPGGETEAFFGQGTRLTVV.

The chain has TRBV4-1 and TRBJ1-2, with 9 bases fitting TRBD1. CDR1 and CDR2 (germline): MGHRA, YSYEKL. The length of the CDR3 is 17 residues. V dropped 3 bases and J dropped 4; count of bases not matched to a gene: 12. CDR3 loop: CASSQQPGQGFIYGYTF. DNA of the CDR3: TGCGCCAGCAGCCAGCAACCCGGACAGGGGTTTATCTATGGCTACACCTTC.

The rearrangement joins TRBV5-6 to TRBJ1-4; no firm D call. Between the trimmed V and J ends, which lost 2 bases and 6 bases, there was a span of 17 bases. CDR1 and CDR2 (germline): SGHDT, YYEEEE. The CDR3 totals 16 residues. The CDR3 protein is CASSFLISVRDEKLFF. The CDR3 bases are TGTGCCAGCAGCTTTTTGATATCCGTGAGGGATGAAAAACTGTTTTTT. Using reference TRBV5-6 and TRBJ1-4 for the parts outside the CDR3, the full variable domain is DAGVTQSPTHLIKTRGQQVTLRCSPKSGHDTVSWYQQALGQGPQFIFQYYEEEERQRGNFPDRFSGHQFPNYSSELNVNALLLGDSALYLCASSFLISVRDEKLFFGSGTQLSVL.

This sequence joins TRBV7-6 and TRBJ2-5, with D maybe TRBD1 (6 bases). The CDR3 runs to 14 residues. Germline V gives CDR1 SGHVS, CDR2 FNYEAQ. Trimming cost V 2 bases and J 0 bases, with 7 bases left between them. CDR3 in amino acids: CASSLWGHQETQYF. In DNA form, the CDR3 reads TGTGCCAGCAGCTTATGGGGGCACCAAGAGACCCAGTACTTC.

The chain joins TRBV14 to TRBJ1-2, with TRBD1 as a possible D gene (6 bases). The CDR3 has 13 amino acids. Germline V CDR1 and CDR2: SGHDN, FVKESK. Trimming removed 4 bases at V and 7 bases at J, with 13 bases between. The CDR3 is CASSPNQGTGYTF. The CDR3 DNA is TGTGCCAGCAGCCCCAATCAGGGGACTGGCTACACCTTC.

This clone appeared many times. The chain uses TRBV4-2 and TRBJ2-7; a weak D match, TRBD2 (6 bases). Per germline, CDR1 LGHNA and CDR2 YNFKEQ. The V end lost 0 bases, the J end lost 10 bases, and 19 bases lay between the germline ends. The CDR3 is 15 residues long. The CDR3 spells CASSQDFGLTSEQYF. CDR3 nucleotides: TGTGCCAGCAGCCAAGATTTCGGACTAACCTCAGAACAGTACTTC.

The chain employs TRBV5-1 and TRBJ2-4; TRBD2 aligns across 15 bases. The germline gives CDR1 SGHRS, CDR2 YFSETQ. The V gene end was trimmed by 3 bases and the J gene end by 1 base; junction bases not matched to a gene: 14. The CDR3 length is 21 residues. The CDR3: CASSSPNPGTSGRLAKNIQYF. The CDR3 DNA reads TGCGCCAGCAGCTCCCCGAATCCCGGGACTAGCGGGAGGCTGGCCAAAAACATTCAGTACTTC.

This clone was observed once. V is TRBV11-3 and J is TRBJ1-1; D gene uncertain. CDR3 length: 13 amino acids. V dropped 1 base and J dropped 5 bases, with 8 bases sitting between them. Germline CDR1 reads SGHNT; CDR2 reads YENEEA. CDR3 protein: CASSLVPETEAFF. CDR3 DNA: TGTGCCAGCAGCTTAGTCCCGGAGACTGAAGCTTTCTTT.

The V call is TRBV2, the J call TRBJ1-3; no firm D call. The length of the CDR3 is 14 residues. The germline V gene encodes CDR1 SNHLY and CDR2 FYNNEI. V was cut by 6 bases and J by 0 bases, with 9 bases left in between. The CDR3 DNA follows: TGTGCCAGCAGCTACGTCGGCTCTGGAAACACCATATATTTT. Its translation is CASSYVGSGNTIYF.

This clone turned up a few times. The CDR3 DNA reads as TGTGCCAGCAGTCCAGGGGGCGACTATGGCTACACCTTC. Translated: CASSPGGDYGYTF. This chain uses TRBV12-3 or TRBV12-4 with TRBJ1-2; 8 nucleotides line up with TRBD1. This CDR3 comprises 13 residues. V was pared by 5 bases and J by 3 bases, with 2 bases of the junction left unmatched.

This clone was seen a single time. J is TRBJ2-5 and V is TRBV6-5, with TRBD1 identical over 9 bases. Trimming took 10 bases from V and 2 from J; bases not matched to a gene: 11. Germline V gene sequence: CDR1 MNHEY, CDR2 SVGAGI. This CDR3 contains 15 residues. DNA for the CDR3: TGTGCCATCACAATGACCGGGACAGGGCAAGAGACCCAGTACTTC. Translating gives CAITMTGTGQETQYF.

This chain uses TRBV30 with TRBJ1-5, with D possibly being TRBD1 (5 bases). Germline-derived CDR1 and CDR2 are GTSNPN and SVGIG (reference sequence). Trimming removed 3 bases at V and 4 bases at J, with 10 bases between. The CDR3 contains 13 residues. This CDR3 reads CAWSLGGNQPQHF. The CDR3 nucleotides read TGTGCCTGGAGCCTGGGGGGTAATCAGCCCCAGCATTTT.

The chain combines TRBV6-5 with TRBJ2-3, with a weak D call TRBD1 (6 bases). The CDR3 has 14 amino acids. Germline CDR1 reads MNHEY; CDR2 reads SVGAGI. Trimming shortened V by 7 bases and J by 1 base, and 12 bases separated the two germline ends. The CDR3 spells CASTPGDGTDTQYF. The CDR3 DNA reads as TGTGCCAGCACACCAGGGGACGGCACAGATACGCAGTATTTT.

The V call is TRBV7-8, the J call TRBJ2-7; a possible D gene is TRBD2 (7 bases). Germline V CDR1 and CDR2: SGHVS, FQNEAQ. Between the trimmed V and J ends, which lost 5 bases and 4 bases, there was a span of 18 bases. This CDR3 is 15 amino acids long. Here the CDR3 reads CASSVGWGGQYEQYF. In DNA, the CDR3 is TGTGCCAGCAGCGTCGGTTGGGGGGGCCAATACGAGCAGTACTTC.

This chain connects TRBV7-9 to TRBJ1-2; 7 nucleotides agree with TRBD1. This CDR3 is built from 12 residues. The trim removed 5 bases at V and 10 bases at J, leaving 7 bases unmatched. Looked up from germline, CDR1 is SEHNR and CDR2 is FQNEAQ (reference sequence). The CDR3 protein is CASSPRQGTYTF. CDR3 DNA: TGTGCCAGCAGCCCCCGACAGGGAACCTACACCTTC.

The chain recombines TRBV5-6 with TRBJ1-1; TRBD1 might be the D (6 bases). Germline lookup yields CDR1 SGHDT and CDR2 YYEEEE. The CDR3 has 14 residues. Trimming stripped 4 bases from V and 4 bases from J, with 14 bases between. The CDR3 region is CASSTAQGITEAFF. The CDR3 nucleotides read TGTGCCAGCAGCACCGCACAGGGTATCACTGAAGCTTTCTTT.

A single count supports this clone. The chain uses TRBV7-8 and TRBJ1-1; the D is unclear. CDR1 is SGHVS and CDR2 is FQNEAQ in the germline V gene. The CDR3 covers 16 residues. The V end lost 0 bases, the J end lost 5 bases, and 16 bases lay between the germline ends. The CDR3 sequence is CASSLAAPGVMTEAFF. The CDR3 region has the DNA TGTGCCAGCAGCTTAGCCGCACCCGGGGTTATGACTGAAGCTTTCTTT.

In its sample, this clone was seen once. The CDR3 loop is CASSYSSTDTQYF. The CDR3, as DNA: TGTGCCAGCAGCTACTCCAGCACAGATACGCAGTATTTT. The V and J genes are TRBV7-2 and TRBJ2-3, with D uncertain. The V and J ends lost 4 bases and 0 bases respectively, with 5 bases between them. Germline V gene lookup returns CDR1 SGHTA and CDR2 FQGNSA. There are 13 residues in the CDR3. Full variable domain (rest looked up from reference TRBV7-2 and TRBJ2-3): GAGVSQSPSNKVTEKGKDVELRCDPISGHTALYWYRQSLGQGLEFLIYFQGNSAPDKSGLPSDRFSAERTGGSVSTLTIQRTQQEDSAVYLCASSYSSTDTQYFGPGTRLTVL.

The rearrangement joins TRBV19 to TRBJ2-7, with TRBD2 identical over 12 bases. The germline V gene has CDR1 LNHDA and CDR2 SQIVND (reference sequence). This CDR3 has 16 amino acids. The J segment lost 2 bases and the V segment lost 5 bases, leaving 7 bases of the junction unmatched. The CDR3 DNA reads TGTGCCAGTAGTGTACTAGCGGGAGGAGGACCCTACGAGCAGTACTTC. Amino acids: CASSVLAGGGPYEQYF. Drawing the rest from reference TRBV19 and TRBJ2-7, the complete variable domain is DGGITQSPKYLFRKEGQNVTLSCEQNLNHDAMYWYRQDPGQGLRLIYYSQIVNDFQKGDIAEGYSVSREKKESFPLTVTSAQKNPTAFYLCASSVLAGGGPYEQYFGPGTRLTVT.

This chain uses TRBV28 with TRBJ2-1, with 9 bases identical to TRBD2. Trimming cost V 4 bases and J 7 bases; bases outside gene matches: 5. Germline V CDR1 and CDR2: MDHEN, SYDVKM. This CDR3 is 14 amino acids long. The CDR3 spells CASSSPAGGNEQFF. As DNA, the CDR3 is TGTGCCAGCAGTTCCCCAGCGGGGGGTAATGAGCAGTTCTTC.

This chain links TRBV7-9 with TRBJ1-2; D is unresolved. From germline, CDR1 is SEHNR and CDR2 FQNEAQ (reference sequence). The CDR3 spans 14 residues. V dropped 5 bases and J dropped 4 bases, with 14 bases sitting between them. CDR3 sequence reads: CASSLNSEVYGYTF. Here the CDR3 DNA reads TGTGCCAGCAGCCTCAACTCCGAGGTCTATGGCTACACCTTC.

This clone was seen only a few times. The genes are TRBV7-8 and TRBJ2-7; TRBD1 aligns across 10 bases. Germline loops: CDR1 SGHVS, CDR2 FQNEAQ. V was pared by 2 bases and J by 1 base, with 8 bases of the junction left unmatched. The length of the CDR3 is 17 residues. Here the CDR3 reads CASSLTYPGQGSYEQYF. CDR3 bases: TGTGCCAGCAGCTTAACATACCCGGGACAGGGGTCCTACGAGCAGTACTTC.

The rearrangement links TRBV12-3 or TRBV12-4 to TRBJ1-1, with D tentatively TRBD1 (5 bases). CDR3 length: 13 residues. The V end was cut by 5 bases, the J end by 1 base, with 8 bases between. Written as DNA, the CDR3 is TGTGCCAGCAGTCTGACAGCGAACACTGAAGCTTTCTTT. Protein product: CASSLTANTEAFF.